The clone carrying this T cell receptor (beta chain) has a handful of counts. This sample stems from a study of neoadjuvant anti-PD-1 for oral cavity cancer. Repertoires were generated with immunoSEQ multiplex PCR, while TCRdb's copy carries only in-frame clones and drops some. The sample has around 25,000 clones; 25% to 30% are singletons. Sample time point: after neoadjuvant nivolumab, at surgical resection. This receptor was identified in a person between 35 and 79 years old with oral cavity squamous cell carcinoma. The sequencing used tumor tissue, collected after nivolumab (anti-PD-1) treatment.

The CDR3 loop is CASSFTGQYNSPLHF. The CDR3 coding sequence is TGTGCCAGCAGCTTTACGGGACAGTATAATTCACCCCTCCACTTT. V and J are TRBV9 and TRBJ1-6; 7 bases map to TRBD1. The junction had 5 bases not matched to a gene; V was cut back by 4 bases and J by 4 bases. Germline V CDR1 and CDR2: SGDLS, YYNGEE. The CDR3 totals 15 residues.